Detailed here is one T cell receptor beta chain. There is no known antigen for this receptor. Base quality data are lacking; no much larger clone is found one base away. Based on the germline V gene, the CDR1 and CDR2 sequences are SGDLS and YYNGEE. The cysteine opens and the phenylalanine closes a CDR3 of 16 amino acids. The kept DNA is CDR3 alone, 48 bases in frame from the first base. The junction carries 15 bases between V and J, which are trimmed by 2 bases and 3 bases respectively. The sample comes from a study of cytomegalovirus exposure and HLA in healthy donors (dated by TCRdb to the late 2010s). In terms of the full investigation: An earlier analysis of roughly 570 of the donors reported under 300 Gb of sequence data and 95 million to 140 million unique TCR beta sequences obtained from some 200 million T cells. Using immunosequencing, the study profiled T cell repertoires from fewer than 850 subjects and related those repertoires to cytomegalovirus serostatus. Approximately 300 gigabases of sequencing data and tens of millions of unique TCR sequences were included in an early release covering over 600 HLA-typed donors. Roughly five DR-DQ haplotypes were handled as single units for association and clustering, since linkage in the cohort was strong. In addition to the first cohort of roughly 670 subjects, a separate validation cohort of approximately 130 different subjects was used. Donor age, sex, ethnicity and CMV serostatus were collected together with the repertoire data. To predict cytomegalovirus infection status, the study brought together high-throughput TCR immunosequencing, statistical association of individual TCRs with disease status, and machine learning. On average, roughly 200,000 unique TCR beta nucleotide sequences were sequenced per donor among fewer than 500 genotyped donors of the cohort, with roughly 19% of those sequences being non-productive. Class I and class II HLA loci were covered by the typing at four-digit resolution. Every repertoire in the discovery cohort had been generated on one and the same sequencing platform. Of the roughly 400 genotyped donors, approximately 83% fell in the genetic ancestry cluster associated with self-reported Caucasian donors. The study aimed to test whether cataloging public T cell receptors could reveal signatures of past pathogen exposure. The number of typed donors differed by locus: about 629-630 for A, B, C, DRB1 and DQB1; 522 for DQA1; some 590 for DPA1; and about 450 for DPB1. Rather than drawing on any new phenotypic data, the later analysis identified candidate immune exposures from TCR beta sequences and the way those sequences occurred across donors. To study patterns of TCR occurrence, a later analysis re-analyzed previously published TCR beta repertoires from 700 or so donors and added high-resolution HLA genotyping. In a later genetic analysis, genome-wide SNP genotypes for about three fifths of the 666 donors were used, and that subset was treated as a discovery cohort. To decide whether each TCR beta V gene segment behaved as functional or pseudogenic, an earlier analysis of over 500 of the donors relied on high-throughput TCR beta sequencing.

Study-level results and caveats: In the study, about 150 TCR beta chains were listed as associated with cytomegalovirus. A later genetic analysis associated a missense DCLRE1C variant with V-gene and J-gene trimming of TCR beta chains, and an independent cohort replicated the association. Compared with the roughly 720-donor mean, donors in an Asian-associated ancestry cluster had fewer N-insertions in productive TCRs, according to a later genetic analysis. In an earlier analysis of some 500 of the donors, most TCR beta V segments appeared in productive rearrangements about 90% or about 30% of the time, broadly matching IMGT annotations. Most TCR sequences were seen in very few donors, while some public TCRs were found in many individuals. Because counts were too low, roughly 17 rarely observed V segments, including chromosome 9 orphons, were left out of the earlier analysis of about 500 of the donors. A cluster of highly shared sequence variants was judged likely to represent a technical artifact of the sequencing pipeline. At a false discovery rate of 0.05, a later analysis linked 15,000 to 20,000 TCR beta sequences to specific HLA alleles. Roughly uniform sequencing depth across donors was assumed in presence/absence analyses, although this assumption may not hold. The classifier was reported to diagnose cytomegalovirus status with high specificity and sensitivity in both the original and validation cohorts. The authors suggested that the approach could potentially be generalized to other disease states and immunological phenotypes. The cohort was sequenced for TCR beta chains only, and without alpha or paired-chain data the features that could be detected were limited. When HLA alleles, especially DR and DQ, strongly co-occurred, attributing TCR associations to individual alleles was difficult. Because some donors lacked HLA typing at each locus, the association tests relied only on the typed subset. The only immune exposure information available for the cohort was CMV serostatus. In a later analysis, HLA-associated TCR beta chains were found to be more clonally expanded and to have lower generation probabilities than equally common non-associated chains. According to a later analysis, TCR association rates differed among HLA loci, with DRB1 alleles showing the most associated TCRs and HLA-C alleles showing the fewest. In a later analysis, most CMV-associated TCR beta chains were found to appear HLA-restricted, with HLA associations seemingly driven largely by CMV exposure. Some IMGT-functional V segments, including TRBV6-2 and TRBV6-3, could not be distinguished by the 87-base-pair reads and were therefore excluded. In a later analysis, several top co-occurrence clusters were reported to appear linked to parvovirus B19, influenza, CMV and Epstein-Barr virus. Linkage disequilibrium might explain the correlated functional status among segregating V segments, but an unknown experimental factor could not be excluded. A few of the identified cytomegalovirus-associated TCR beta chains were confirmed in vitro to be specific for cytomegalovirus antigens. A further reported finding was that TCR beta sequences accurately predicted the HLA-A and HLA-B alleles for most subjects in the first cohort.

The library relied on the immunoSEQ multiplex PCR assay. The multiplex PCR relied on a mix of 60 forward primers for TCR Vbeta segments and 13 reverse primers for TCR Jbeta segments. Amplification of the CDR3 region of rearranged TCR beta genes was performed with a multiplex PCR assay on genomic DNA. The amplified TCR beta libraries were sequenced on the Illumina HiSeq System as 87-base-pair reads. The paper's processing steps were these. In a later analysis, 70 million to 95 million unique TCR beta chains were counted across the roughly 700 repertoires, and some 10 million of these chains were shared by at least two donors. A nearest-neighbor algorithm error-corrected the raw reads and collapsed the reads into unique sequences, merging closely related sequences to remove PCR and sequencing errors. To assign V, D and J gene segments, CDR3 sequences were aligned to IMGT reference sequences. For a sequence to be retained, a match of at least six nucleotides to both a V gene segment and a J gene segment was required. A rearrangement counted as productive if the CDR3 had no stop codons and remained in frame with V and J, and every other rearrangement counted as non-productive. CDR3 was defined by IMGT convention, running from the second conserved V-encoded cysteine to the conserved J-encoded phenylalanine. Sequences without an unambiguous match to a single V gene segment were excluded from the earlier analysis of over 500 of the donors. In an earlier analysis of 587 of the donors, a V segment was called functional when productive rearrangements were above 56.7%, and segregating when the standard deviation between donors exceeded 5%. A statistical classification framework was built to diagnose cytomegalovirus status from the catalog of TCR beta chain sequences. In a later analysis, TCR nucleotide sequences were compared against IMGT/GENE-DB human TR gene sequences so that V and J genes could be assigned. A later analysis assigned CDR3 sequences and most-parsimonious VDJ recombination scenarios with the TCRdist pipeline. In a later analysis, each TCR beta chain was defined by its CDR3 amino acid sequence together with its V-gene family, and reads without a unique V-gene family were excluded. A later analysis removed over 500 highly shared, low-generation-probability nucleotide sequences to deal with suspected cross-contamination and a sequencing artifact. In a later analysis, a clonal expansion index for each public chain was calculated from normalized within-repertoire ranks of inferred template counts. Generation probabilities in a later analysis came from a VDJ recombination model fitted to out-of-frame rearrangements, and those results were checked against IGoR. In a later analysis, hypergeometric tests were used to score TCR-TCR, TCR-HLA and TCR-CMV co-occurrence, with a repertoire-size bias correction applied to TCR pairs. In a later analysis, false discovery rates were estimated by permuting HLA or CMV assignments 20 times. In a later analysis, co-occurring TCRs were grouped using DBSCAN, with TCRdist sequence similarity added in when clustering inside HLA-allele-positive subsets. Repertoires with fewer than 30,000 or more than 120,000 public chains were left out of co-occurrence clustering, as were a handful of repertoires with anomalous nucleotide sharing. The immuneACCESS repertoire file appears here via TCRdb, limited to in-frame rearrangements. These files lack a portion of the clones; in checked studies, under half of the deficit traces to unresolved V genes, and the cause of the others is not known. V and J calls and clone size come straight from that table; D and trimming were deduced from the DNA. Within this sample are approximately 140,000 clones, with 79% of them counted one time only. The ten largest clones take up approximately 3% of the sample.

In total, roughly 670 healthy bone marrow donors made up the cohort. At the time of sampling, all cohort members were nominally healthy, though unrecorded immune exposures were likely present. The donor was CMV seronegative and was included in the group of 352 seronegative cohort members. Each donor provided a peripheral blood sample, and peripheral blood mononuclear cells were used for TCR beta sequencing. The Qiagen DNeasy Blood Extraction Kit was used to extract genomic DNA from the blood cell samples. The material sequenced was PBMCs. The clonotype originates from a female donor in good health and CMV-seronegative. The sequence is built from TRBV9 and TRBJ2-1; the D region possibly corresponds to TRBD2 (7 bases align). The DNA sequence is TGTGCCAGCAGCGTGGGGGCTGCTAGCGGCTACAATGAGCAGTTCTTC. Translated, it gives CASSVGAASGYNEQFF.